This TCR beta chain was identified in a study of T cells in Graves' hyperthyroidism and ophthalmopathy. General study findings and limits: Ophthalmopathy, as predicted by the model, came a median roughly 6.3 months after the prediction. Blood samples included most of the expanded thyroid clonotypes exceeding 0.001.

Amplification targeted TCR beta CDR3 regions from RNA transcripts. A set of HTBI primers served as the primers for a first-round RT-PCR of the TCR CDR3. TCRdb independently ran MiXCR on the multiplex PCR reads; one entry per CDR3 protein. Of about 720,000 distinct CDR3 sequences detected, around 19% appear once; the ten largest clones hold over 15%. This clonotype occurred a few times. The antigen remains unidentified. Diagnosis relied on clinical symptoms, serum thyroxine and TRAb, thyroid ultrasound and orbital computed tomography. Between the trimmed V and J ends, which lost 0 bases and 0 bases, there was a span of 12 bases. The CDR3 totals 17 residues. Germline CDR1 SGHAT, CDR2 FQNNGV.

The clonotype comes from a woman in her fifties or sixties with Graves' hyperthyroidism that later progressed to Graves' ophthalmopathy. Sequencing was performed on blood. The chain joins TRBV11-2 to TRBJ1-5; D is unresolved. The CDR3 nucleotides are TGTGCCAGCAGCTTAGATTGGCGTACGAATAGCAATCAGCCCCAGCATTTT. It is translated as CASSLDWRTNSNQPQHF.